Each of the 18 T cell receptor beta chains below was sequenced from the same sample in a study of blood T cell repertoires in COVID-19. Generated by immunoSEQ multiplex PCR, the TCRdb table keeps only in-frame clones and is missing some. This repertoire shows roughly 300,000 clones, approximately 87% found once; its top ten account for 7.8%. Sequenced material: peripheral blood. These receptors were obtained from a woman between 45 and 60 years old who had recovered from COVID-19.

This clone was counted only a few times. The chain employs TRBV6-2 or TRBV6-3 and TRBJ1-6; 9 bases match TRBD1. This CDR3 region has 15 residues. The V and J ends lost 6 bases and 7 bases, in that order; junction bases with no gene match: 7. Germline loops: CDR1 MNHEY, CDR2 SVGEGT. The CDR3 DNA is TGTGCCAGCAGCCGCGCTGGACAGGGGAATTCACCCCTCCACTTT. It translates to CASSRAGQGNSPLHF.

The CDR3 coding sequence is TGTGCCAGCTCACCAGATACAGGGGGTGCCCAGCATTTT. Its translation is CASSPDTGGAQHF. V usage is TRBV18 and J usage is TRBJ1-5, with 8 bases fitting TRBD1. V dropped 2 bases and J dropped 11; count of bases not matched to a gene: 5. The length of the CDR3 is 13 residues. Germline assignment: CDR1 KGHSH and CDR2 LQKENI.

This rearrangement joins TRBV5-6 to TRBJ1-6, with 8 positions matching TRBD1. Germline CDR1 SGHDT, CDR2 YYEEEE. The CDR3 sequence is 15 residues long. V was pared by 4 bases and J by 8 bases, with 8 bases of the junction left unmatched. The CDR3 region is CASSIGQGAHSPLHF. CDR3 DNA: TGTGCCAGCAGCATAGGACAGGGAGCGCATTCACCCCTCCACTTT.

The J gene is TRBJ1-1, the V gene TRBV27, with a tentative D call TRBD1 (6 bases). Germline V gene data show CDR1 as MNHEY and CDR2 as SMNVEV (reference sequence). Trimming removed 3 bases at V and 8 bases at J, with 16 bases between. CDR3 length: 14 residues. CDR3 sequence: CASSLRTGSSEAFF. CDR3 nucleotide sequence: TGTGCCAGCAGTTTGCGTACAGGGTCGTCGGAAGCTTTCTTT.

The rearrangement links TRBV27 to TRBJ2-1; D gene unclear. Between the trimmed V and J ends, which lost 3 bases and 7 bases, there was a span of 7 bases. The germline V gene has CDR1 MNHEY and CDR2 SMNVEV (reference sequence). The length of the CDR3 is 12 residues. CDR3 in amino acids: CASSFGANEQFF. In DNA, the CDR3 is TGTGCCAGCAGTTTCGGAGCGAATGAGCAGTTCTTC.

This chain connects TRBV11-2 to TRBJ2-5; 7 bases line up with TRBD1. CDR1 SGHAT and CDR2 FQNNGV come from the germline V gene. V lost 5 bases and J lost 5; bases outside the gene matches: 14. This CDR3 spans 16 amino acids. The CDR3 loop is CASSSNRGGLTETQYF. The CDR3 DNA reads as TGTGCCAGCAGCAGCAACAGGGGTGGGCTCACGGAGACCCAGTACTTC.

V is TRBV6-5 and J is TRBJ1-1; no clear D. The ends were cut back, 3 bases at V and 4 bases at J, with 12 bases in the middle. Germline assignment: CDR1 MNHEY and CDR2 SVGAGI. This CDR3 is built from 14 residues. The CDR3 sequence is CASSYSISSTEAFF. CDR3 in DNA: TGTGCCAGCAGTTATTCTATTAGCTCCACTGAAGCTTTCTTT.

This sequence joins TRBV28 and TRBJ1-2; TRBD1 matches 7 bases. V was clipped by 1 base and J by 5 bases; unmatched bases: 4. Looked up from germline, CDR1 is MDHEN and CDR2 is SYDVKM. This CDR3 is built from 14 residues. The CDR3 loop reads CASSLYGRGYGYTF. The CDR3 coding sequence is TGTGCCAGCAGTTTATACGGCAGGGGGTATGGCTACACCTTC.

The V gene is TRBV23-1, the J gene TRBJ2-7; 7 bases map to TRBD2. TRBV23-1 carries the ORF label, with uncertain function. This CDR3 comprises 14 residues. V was clipped by 8 bases and J by 1 base; unmatched bases: 8. The CDR3, as DNA: TGCGCCAGCTGGGAGGGCCGTCCGTCCTACGAGCAGTACTTC. Encoded protein: CASWEGRPSYEQYF.

V and J are TRBV28 and TRBJ1-2, with a tentative D call TRBD1 (5 bases). V lost 7 bases and J lost 4, with 13 bases in between. The CDR3 length is 13 residues. Germline lookup yields CDR1 MDHEN and CDR2 SYDVKM. In DNA, the CDR3 is TGTGCCAGCACCGCCTGGGGCGGCTATGGCTACACCTTC. It specifies CASTAWGGYGYTF.

This chain uses TRBV7-9 with TRBJ1-1; D is undetermined. The germline V and J ends were trimmed by 0 bases and 4 bases, with 15 bases remaining between them. Germline-derived CDR1 and CDR2 are SEHNR and FQNEAQ (reference sequence). The CDR3 consists of 16 residues. The CDR3 sequence: CASSLASGVTGTEAFF. The CDR3 DNA is TGTGCCAGCAGCTTAGCATCCGGGGTCACCGGCACTGAAGCTTTCTTT.

The DNA of the CDR3 is TGTGCCAGCAGCCAGGGACTAGCGGCCGGGGAGCTGTTTTTT. Protein sequence: CASSQGLAAGELFF. The chain carries TRBV7-9 and TRBJ2-2, with 11 bases identical to TRBD2. The V segment lost 5 bases and the J segment 6 bases; nucleotides outside the gene matches: 2. This CDR3 spans 14 amino acids. Germline-derived CDR1 and CDR2 are SEHNR and FQNEAQ (reference sequence).

J is TRBJ2-7 and V is TRBV7-2; 10 nucleotides agree with TRBD2. After removal of 3 bases from V and 5 bases from J, the junction contained 7 bases not matched to a gene. Germline V gene data show CDR1 as SGHTA and CDR2 as FQGNSA. The CDR3 consists of 15 residues. CDR3 amino acids: CASSFSGGAAHEQYF. DNA of the CDR3: TGTGCCAGCAGCTTCAGCGGGGGGGCCGCCCACGAGCAGTACTTC.

The chain uses TRBV28 and TRBJ1-2, with a possible D match to TRBD1 (5 bases). The ends were cut back, 6 bases at V and 4 bases at J, with 18 bases in the middle. The length of the CDR3 is 15 residues. Germline CDR1 MDHEN, CDR2 SYDVKM. The CDR3 reads CASRSHGARGYGYTF. The CDR3 region has the DNA TGTGCCAGCAGGTCCCATGGGGCGCGGGGCTATGGCTACACCTTC.

V is TRBV5-1 and J is TRBJ1-5; D is uncertain. The CDR3 has 17 amino acids. From germline, CDR1 is SGHRS and CDR2 YFSETQ. Deletions cut 0 bases from V and 0 bases from J, with 13 bases between. The CDR3 here is CASSLAETPNSNQPQHF. In DNA, the CDR3 is TGCGCCAGCAGCTTGGCCGAGACACCGAATAGCAATCAGCCCCAGCATTTT. Full variable domain (remainder filled in from reference TRBV5-1 and TRBJ1-5): KAGVTQTPRYLIKTRGQQVTLSCSPISGHRSVSWYQQTPGQGLQFLFEYFSETQRNKGNFPGRFSGRQFSNSRSEMNVSTLELGDSALYLCASSLAETPNSNQPQHFGDGTRLSIL.

J is TRBJ2-7 and V is TRBV6-5; 11 bases map to TRBD2. This CDR3 comprises 14 residues. With V trimmed by 6 bases and J by 2 bases, 3 bases remained unmatched. In germline, CDR1 is MNHEY, CDR2 SVGAGI. The CDR3 spells CASRGTSGPYEQYF. CDR3 in DNA: TGTGCCAGCAGGGGGACTAGCGGACCCTACGAGCAGTACTTC.

The chain has TRBV2 and TRBJ2-7, with 10 positions matching TRBD1. J was trimmed by 7 bases and V by 7 bases; bases with no gene match: 10. The CDR3 loop spans 14 amino acids. Germline CDR1 SNHLY, CDR2 FYNNEI. The CDR3 is CASNRGQGFGEQYF. The CDR3 bases are TGTGCCAGCAACCGGGGACAGGGGTTTGGTGAGCAGTACTTC.

Comment on this clone: The sample carries other DNA sequences with the same CDR3. The chain carries TRBV11-3 and TRBJ2-2; D is possibly TRBD2 (5 bases). CDR1 is SGHNT and CDR2 is YENEEA in the germline V gene. V lost 1 base and J 4 bases, leaving 10 bases between the germline ends. This CDR3 is built from 15 residues. CDR3 nucleotide sequence: TGTGCCAGCAGCTTAGTTGGAGGCGGCACCGGGGAGCTGTTTTTT. Translated: CASSLVGGGTGELFF.